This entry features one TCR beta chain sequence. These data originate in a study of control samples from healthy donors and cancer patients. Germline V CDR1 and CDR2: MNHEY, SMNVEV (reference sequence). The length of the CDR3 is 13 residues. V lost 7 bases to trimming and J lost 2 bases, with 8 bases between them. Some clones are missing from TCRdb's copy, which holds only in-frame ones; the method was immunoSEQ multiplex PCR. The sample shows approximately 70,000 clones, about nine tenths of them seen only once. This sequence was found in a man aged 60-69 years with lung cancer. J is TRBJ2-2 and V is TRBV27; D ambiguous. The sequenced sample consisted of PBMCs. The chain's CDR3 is CASKGANTGELFF. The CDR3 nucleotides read TGTGCCAGCAAGGGTGCTAACACCGGGGAGCTGTTTTTT.